The entry below gives a single T cell receptor beta chain sequence along with its context. Its antigen is as yet unknown. This record comes from a study of graft-versus-host responses after intestinal transplantation. About the research overall: As for transplant type, recipients had multivisceral, liver-intestinal, or isolated intestinal grafts. Tacrolimus and steroids were given for about 3 years to all recipients after anti-thymocyte globulin induction.

Study findings and constraints: GvH clonotypes were identified within recipient marrow, with a subset emerging first in ileum or blood.

Germline V CDR1 and CDR2: SGHNT, YENEEA. The CDR3 contains 16 residues. V lost 4 bases and J lost 4; bases outside the gene matches: 8. The protocol was immunoSEQ multiplex PCR, while the TCRdb copy is restricted to in-frame clones and leaves out a portion. The data hold some 120,000 clones, with 90% to 95% observed a single time. The material sequenced was unstimulated CD4+ T cells sorted from spleen or lymph node cells, taken before intestinal transplant. V usage is TRBV11-3 and J usage is TRBJ2-2; 8 nucleotides align to TRBD2. The clonotype originates from a human donor who received an intestinal transplant. CDR3 DNA: TGTGCCAGCAGCTCAAGGGTCCTAGCGGGCACCGGGGAGCTGTTTTTT. This encodes CASSSRVLAGTGELFF.